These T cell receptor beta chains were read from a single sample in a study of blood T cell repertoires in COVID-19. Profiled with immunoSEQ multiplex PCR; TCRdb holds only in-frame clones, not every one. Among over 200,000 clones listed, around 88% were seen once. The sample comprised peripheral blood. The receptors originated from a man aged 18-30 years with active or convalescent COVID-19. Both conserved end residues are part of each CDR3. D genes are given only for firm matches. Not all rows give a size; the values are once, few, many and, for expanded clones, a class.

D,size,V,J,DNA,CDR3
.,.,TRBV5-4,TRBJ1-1,TGTGCCAGCAGCGCCAAGACAGGCGAGCACACTGAAGCTTTCTTT,CASSAKTGEHTEAFF
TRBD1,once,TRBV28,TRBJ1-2,TGTGCCAGCAGTCCCCGCAGGGGGGTGTTCTATGGCTACACCTTC,CASSPRRGVFYGYTF
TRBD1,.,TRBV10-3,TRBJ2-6,TGTGCCATCAGGGGGACAGTTCTGGGGGCCAACGTCCTGACTTTC,CAIRGTVLGANVLTF
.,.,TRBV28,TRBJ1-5,TGTGCCAGCAGTTTTGGGAGGAGCAATCAGCCCCAGCATTTT,CASSFGRSNQPQHF
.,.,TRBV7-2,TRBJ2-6,TGTGCCAGCAGCAACAGAGACTCTGGGGCCAACGTCCTGACTTTC,CASSNRDSGANVLTF
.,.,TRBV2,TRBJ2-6,TGTGCCAGCACGCTGTTACGGGGACAAAACTCTGGGGCCAACGTCCTGACTTTC,CASTLLRGQNSGANVLTF
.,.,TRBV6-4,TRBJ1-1,TGTGCCAGCAGGGGTTGGGAGCGGGGGGTGAACACTGAAGCTTTCTTT,CASRGWERGVNTEAFF
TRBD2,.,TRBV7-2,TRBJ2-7,TGTGCCAGCAGCTTAGGGTTCACTAGCGGGATCCACGAGCAGTACTTC,CASSLGFTSGIHEQYF
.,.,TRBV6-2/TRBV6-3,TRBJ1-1,TGTGCCAGCAGTTACTTCAGAGGCGAATCTGATTTCATGAACACTGAAGCTTTCTTT,CASSYFRGESDFMNTEAFF
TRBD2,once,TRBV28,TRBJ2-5,TGTGCCAGCACATCACGGGAGGAGGAGACCCAGTACTTC,CASTSREEETQYF
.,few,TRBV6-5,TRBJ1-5,TGTGCCAGCAATCTTAACCGGGGGATCCAGCCCCAGCATTTT,CASNLNRGIQPQHF
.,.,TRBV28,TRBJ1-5,TGTGCCAGCAGTTTTTCCCCCACAGGGAAGAATCAGCCCCAGCATTTT,CASSFSPTGKNQPQHF
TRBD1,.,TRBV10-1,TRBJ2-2,TGCGCCAGCAGTCTTTCGACAGGGGTAAACACCGGGGAGCTGTTTTTT,CASSLSTGVNTGELFF
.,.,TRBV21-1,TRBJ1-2,TGTGCCAGCAGCAAAGGCAGAGGGCCCGCGAAGCAGTATGGCTACACCTTC,CASSKGRGPAKQYGYTF
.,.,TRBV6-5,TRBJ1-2,TGTGCCAGCAGCCCGGCTTCGGGTGGCTACACCTTC,CASSPASGGYTF
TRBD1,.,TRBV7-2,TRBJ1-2,TGTGCCAGCAGCTTCGGACAGGGGGTTGGTGGCTACACCTTC,CASSFGQGVGGYTF
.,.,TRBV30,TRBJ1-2,TGTGCCTGGAGTGTATGGGGGGGTAACTATGGCTACACCTTC,CAWSVWGGNYGYTF
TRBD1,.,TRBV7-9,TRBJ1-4,TGTGCCAGCAGCCCTCCGGACAGGGGGCGGGGTGAAAAACTGTTTTTT,CASSPPDRGRGEKLFF
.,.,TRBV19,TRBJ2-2,TGTGCCAGTAGTATATCAGTTAACACCGGGGAGCTGTTTTTT,CASSISVNTGELFF
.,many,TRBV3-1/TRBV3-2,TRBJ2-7,TGTGCCAGCAGCCAAGAACAGGGCCTCTCCTACGAGCAGTACTTC,CASSQEQGLSYEQYF
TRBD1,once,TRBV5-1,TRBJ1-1,TGCGCCAGCAGTGCTAGGACAGGCTCTGAAGCTTTCTTT,CASSARTGSEAFF
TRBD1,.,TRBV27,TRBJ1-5,TGTGCCAGCAGTAGATGGACAGGCAGACTCAATCAGCCCCAGCATTTT,CASSRWTGRLNQPQHF
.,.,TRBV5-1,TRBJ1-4,TGCGCCAGCAGCTTCAGATCAACTAATGAAAAACTGTTTTTT,CASSFRSTNEKLFF
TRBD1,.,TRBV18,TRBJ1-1,TGTGCCAGCTCGCCGGGACAGGACACTGAAGCTTTCTTT,CASSPGQDTEAFF
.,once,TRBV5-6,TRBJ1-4,TGTGCCAGCAGCTTGGAAGGGCGGGCAGCAACTAATGAAAAACTGTTTTTT,CASSLEGRAATNEKLFF
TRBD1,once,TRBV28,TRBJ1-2,TGTGCCAGCAGTGTACAGGGGGCTAACTATGGCTACACCTTC,CASSVQGANYGYTF
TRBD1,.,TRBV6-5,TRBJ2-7,TGTGCCAGCAACCCGGGACAGGGTATTAACGAGCAGTACTTC,CASNPGQGINEQYF
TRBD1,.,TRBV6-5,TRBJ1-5,TGTGCCAGCAGAGGGACAGACAATCAGCCCCAGCATTTT,CASRGTDNQPQHF
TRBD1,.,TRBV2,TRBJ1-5,TGTGCCAGCAGTGAAGGTAGACAGGGTCGGCCCCAGCATTTT,CASSEGRQGRPQHF
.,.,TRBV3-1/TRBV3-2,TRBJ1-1,TGTGCCAGCAGCCAAGATTCGGGAAGGGAGAACACTGAAGCTTTCTTT,CASSQDSGRENTEAFF
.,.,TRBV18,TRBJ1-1,TGTGCCAGCTCACCACCCTCAGGGATGGGAAGTGAAGCTTTCTTT,CASSPPSGMGSEAFF
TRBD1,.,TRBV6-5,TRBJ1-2,TGTGCCAGCACGACAGGGACTTTTTCTAACTATGGCTACACCTTC,CASTTGTFSNYGYTF
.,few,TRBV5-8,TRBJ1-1,TGTGCCAGCAGCTTGCCAAACACTGAAGCTTTCTTT,CASSLPNTEAFF
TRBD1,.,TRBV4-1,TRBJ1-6,TGCGCCAGCAGCCATACCGGGACAGGGAATAATTCACCCCTCCACTTT,CASSHTGTGNNSPLHF
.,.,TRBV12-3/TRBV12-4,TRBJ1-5,TGTGCCAGCAGCGGACAGCGCAATCAGCCCCAGCATTTT,CASSGQRNQPQHF
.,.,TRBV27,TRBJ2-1,TGTGCCAGCAGTTTTCGTGCGGCTTTTGAGCAGTTCTTC,CASSFRAAFEQFF
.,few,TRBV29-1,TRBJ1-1,TGCAGCGTTGGGGCAGGCCCAGCTTTCTTT,CSVGAGPAFF
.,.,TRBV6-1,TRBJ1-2,TGTGCCAGCAGTGAAGCGCTTCTGCGGGGGGCGGATGGCTACACCTTC,CASSEALLRGADGYTF
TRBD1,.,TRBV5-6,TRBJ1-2,TGTGCCAGCGGGCCGGGACAGGTCCTTCCCGAGGACGGCTACACCTTC,CASGPGQVLPEDGYTF